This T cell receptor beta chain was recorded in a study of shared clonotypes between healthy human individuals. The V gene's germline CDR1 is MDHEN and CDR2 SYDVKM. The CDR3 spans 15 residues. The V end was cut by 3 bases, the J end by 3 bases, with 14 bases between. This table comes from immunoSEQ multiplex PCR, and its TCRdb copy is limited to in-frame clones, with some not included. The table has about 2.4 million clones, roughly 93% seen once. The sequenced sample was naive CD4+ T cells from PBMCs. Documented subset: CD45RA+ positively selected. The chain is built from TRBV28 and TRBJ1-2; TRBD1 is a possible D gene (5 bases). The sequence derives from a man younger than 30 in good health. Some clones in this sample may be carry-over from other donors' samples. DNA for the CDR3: TGTGCCAGCAGTTTTTGGGTTGGGGACTACTATGGCTACACCTTC. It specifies CASSFWVGDYYGYTF.